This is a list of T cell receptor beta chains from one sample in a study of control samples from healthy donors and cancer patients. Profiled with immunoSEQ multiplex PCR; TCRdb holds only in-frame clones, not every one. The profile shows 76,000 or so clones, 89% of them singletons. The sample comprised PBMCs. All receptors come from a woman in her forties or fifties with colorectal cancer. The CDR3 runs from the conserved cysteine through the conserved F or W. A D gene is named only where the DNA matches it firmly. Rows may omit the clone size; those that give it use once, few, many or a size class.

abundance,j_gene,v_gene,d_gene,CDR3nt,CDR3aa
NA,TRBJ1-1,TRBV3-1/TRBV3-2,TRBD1,TGTGCCAGCAGCCTAAGGGGGCGGGCTTTCTTT,CASSLRGRAFF
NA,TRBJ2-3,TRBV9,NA,TGTGCCAGCAGCGTGCGGGGTACTACTAGCACAGATACGCAGTATTTT,CASSVRGTTSTDTQYF
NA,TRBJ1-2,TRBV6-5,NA,TGTGCCAGCAGTTACGACGGGGGGCCTGGCTACACCTTC,CASSYDGGPGYTF
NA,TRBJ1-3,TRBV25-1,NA,TGTGCCAGCAGTGAATACCCCCTTGGAAACACCATATATTTT,CASSEYPLGNTIYF
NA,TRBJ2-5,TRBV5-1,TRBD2,TGCGCCAGCAGCTTGAGTGCTCTAGCGGAAGAGACCCAGTACTTC,CASSLSALAEETQYF
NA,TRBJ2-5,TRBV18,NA,TGTGCCAGCTCAACTGGCCAAGGGCTAGAGACCCAGTACTTC,CASSTGQGLETQYF
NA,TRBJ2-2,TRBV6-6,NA,TGTGCCAGCAGTTATCCGGACACCGGGGAGCTGTTTTTT,CASSYPDTGELFF
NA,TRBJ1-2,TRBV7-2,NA,TGTGCCAGCAGCTTGCAGGAGGGGCTTGGCTACACCTTC,CASSLQEGLGYTF
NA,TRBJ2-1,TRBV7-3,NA,TGTGCCAGCAGCCTATCCGGGACTCATCTCTCCTACAATGAGCAGTTCTTC,CASSLSGTHLSYNEQFF
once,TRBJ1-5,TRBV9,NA,TGTGCCAGCAGCGACAATAGCAATCAGCCCCAGCATTTT,CASSDNSNQPQHF
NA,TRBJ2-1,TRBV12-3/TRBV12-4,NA,TGTGCCAGCAGTTTGTTTAAGTCGGCCAAGCAGTTCTTC,CASSLFKSAKQFF